This passage covers 14 T cell receptor beta chains from one sample sequenced in a study of CD8+CD57+ T cells in acquired aplastic anemia (dated by TCRdb to 2016 to 2018). Patients chosen for sequencing had shown expansion of CD8+CD57+ cells by flow cytometry. The sequencer was an Illumina HiSeq 2000. Genomic DNA was used as template for profiling of TCR beta VDJ combinations and CDR3 sequences. TCRdb reanalyzed the raw reads on its own, using fastp at Q25 for trimming and MiXCR for clone calling, and kept in-frame beta chains. When rows share a CDR3 protein, they turn into one entry using the most common DNA and genes. This sample gives some 180,000 distinct CDR3 sequences in total; roughly 65% of them show up just once. Roughly 43% of the sample lies in the top ten. The specimen was sorted CD4+, CD8+, or CD8+CD57+ T cells (not recorded which) from PBMCs. These receptors were collected from a human donor with aplastic anemia.

The chain has TRBV2 and TRBJ1-1, with 7 nucleotides matching TRBD1. The CDR3 length is 13 residues. The germline gives CDR1 SNHLY, CDR2 FYNNEI. With 6 bases clipped from V and 4 bases from J, the junction kept 5 bases outside the gene matches. This chain's CDR3 is CASSASGGTEAFF. CDR3 in DNA: TGTGCCAGCAGCGCCTCAGGGGGCACTGAAGCTTTCTTT.

This clonotype was found many times. The CDR3 sequence: CASSLTSCCTDTQYF. The CDR3 region has the DNA TGTGCCAGCAGCTTGACTAGCTGCTGCACAGATACGCAGTATTTT. The chain uses TRBV7-9 and TRBJ2-3; 7 positions agree with TRBD2. Germline V gives CDR1 SEHNR, CDR2 FQNEAQ (reference sequence). The CDR3 sequence is 15 residues long. V dropped 3 bases and J dropped 1; count of bases not matched to a gene: 4.

The V and J genes are TRBV10-2 and TRBJ2-2; D may be TRBD2 (6 bases). V was pared by 6 bases and J by 3 bases, with 17 bases between. The CDR3 totals 16 residues. Germline V gene data show CDR1 as WSHSY and CDR2 as SAAADI. Here the CDR3 DNA reads TGCGCCAGCAGCGAGGGCAGGGAGGAGGACACCGGGGAGCTGTTTTTT. Translating gives CASSEGREEDTGELFF.

This chain links TRBV7-9 with TRBJ1-5; 10 positions match TRBD1. V lost 5 bases and J lost 4; bases outside the gene matches: 8. The CDR3 contains 16 residues. Germline CDR1 reads SEHNR; CDR2 reads FQNEAQ (reference sequence). The CDR3 region has the DNA TGTGCCAGCAGCGGAACAGGGGACAGGGGTAATCAGCCCCAGCATTTT. Residues: CASSGTGDRGNQPQHF.

This clonotype was detected many times. The genes are TRBV10-1 and TRBJ1-2; 8 bases agree with TRBD1. Germline lookup yields CDR1 WNHNN and CDR2 SYGVQD (reference sequence). V shed 3 bases and J 8 bases; nucleotides not matched to a gene: 14. This CDR3 comprises 16 residues. DNA of the CDR3: TGCGCCAGCAGTGAAGAGGACAGGGCGCGTCGTAAGGGCTACACCTTC. Encoded protein: CASSEEDRARRKGYTF.

The J gene is TRBJ1-5, the V gene TRBV24-1; D remains unclear. Per germline, CDR1 KGHDR and CDR2 SFDVKD. Trimming stripped 3 bases from V and 1 base from J, with 6 bases between. The CDR3 has 14 amino acids. The CDR3 sequence: CATSDGKSNQPQHF. In DNA, the CDR3 is TGTGCCACCAGTGATGGCAAGAGCAATCAGCCCCAGCATTTT.

This clonotype was observed many times. The chain has TRBV29-1 and TRBJ1-2; D may be TRBD1 (6 bases). V was trimmed by 3 bases and J by 11 bases, leaving 13 bases between them. Germline CDR1 SQVTM, CDR2 ANQGSEA. This CDR3 has 11 amino acids. The DNA for the CDR3 is TGCAGCGTTGAGACAGGAGGAGGGTACACCTTC. Amino acids: CSVETGGGYTF.

This clonotype appeared a single time. The chain uses TRBV2 and TRBJ1-5; D is unresolved. Germline CDR1 SNHLY, CDR2 FYNNEI. The ends were cut back, 5 bases at V and 7 bases at J, with 12 bases in the middle. This CDR3 spans 13 amino acids. The CDR3 bases are TGTGCCAGCAGTCCGGACTTGGCGCAGCCCCAGCATTTT. It yields the protein CASSPDLAQPQHF.

There are many counts of this clonotype. The J gene is TRBJ1-6, the V gene TRBV6-1, with unresolved D. The CDR3 consists of 14 residues. V shed 3 bases and J shed 9 bases, with 12 bases lying between them. Germline loops: CDR1 MNHNS, CDR2 SASEGT. CDR3 bases: TGTGCCAGCAGTGAGACCCCGGAGGGTTCACCCCTCCACTTT. Residues: CASSETPEGSPLHF.

The chain couples TRBV7-2 to TRBJ1-2; D uncertain. V was trimmed by 1 base and J by 4 bases, leaving 16 bases between them. Germline loops: CDR1 SGHTA, CDR2 FQGNSA. This CDR3 contains 16 residues. The CDR3 bases are TGTGCCAGCAGCTTAGAGGGCAGCTCGACACTCTATGGCTACACCTTC. This gives the protein CASSLEGSSTLYGYTF.

This clonotype was counted at least ten times. The chain joins TRBV7-9 to TRBJ2-7, with D unresolved. CDR3 length equals 12 residues. The V and J ends lost 2 bases and 4 bases respectively, with 6 bases between them. Germline-derived CDR1 and CDR2 are SEHNR and FQNEAQ (reference sequence). CDR3: CASSLYVYEQYF. CDR3 nucleotides: TGTGCCAGCAGCTTATATGTTTACGAGCAGTACTTC.

The chain is built from TRBV7-2 and TRBJ2-3; TRBD2 matches 9 bases. This CDR3 spans 16 amino acids. CDR1 SGHTA and CDR2 FQGNSA come from the germline V gene. Unmatched junction bases numbered 8, after V lost 6 bases and J lost 1 base. The CDR3 DNA reads TGTGCCAGCAGTGAGGGACTAGCTTTAGGCACAGATACGCAGTATTTT. Translation gives CASSEGLALGTDTQYF.

A note on this clonotype: Given a much more abundant clone one base away, this may be a read error. This chain connects TRBV11-3 to TRBJ1-5; D is unclear. V lost 5 bases and J 0 bases, leaving 11 bases between the germline ends. This CDR3 comprises 15 residues. Germline loops: CDR1 SGHNT, CDR2 YENEEA. The DNA of the CDR3 is TGTGCCAGCAGCCCAGATGAGGGTAGCAATCAGCCCCAGCATTTT. It specifies CASSPDEGSNQPQHF.

As to this clonotype: The junction and the germline gene differ at one end; a read error may be behind it. Here the CDR3 DNA reads TGTGCCAGCAGCTTCCGGACAGGGGGAATCTCTAATGGAAAACTGTTTTTT. As protein: CASSFRTGGISNGKLFF. The V and J genes are TRBV13 and TRBJ1-4; 10 bases align to TRBD1. This CDR3 spans 17 amino acids. The V gene's germline CDR1 is PRHDT and CDR2 FYEKMQ (reference sequence).